This T cell receptor (beta chain) emerged from a study of T cell responses to AZD1222 COVID-19 vaccine. Study results and caveats: Of spike-specific TCRs, nearly half reportedly target regions left unmutated in variants. Spike was spanned by vaccine-associated CD4 TCRs, with dominance at 160-218 and 743-854. Seropositive status at baseline applied to only six AZD1222 recipients.

A remark on this clone: The antigen remains unidentified.

Germline V gene data show CDR1 as WNHNN and CDR2 as SYGVQD (reference sequence). V was cut by 6 bases and J by 6 bases, with 16 bases left in between. The CDR3 runs 14 residues. Libraries were prepared by immunoSEQ multiplex PCR; TCRdb keeps only in-frame clonotypes and omits some of them. The sample includes 150,000 to 250,000 clones, 85% to 95% of them seen just once. The source was peripheral blood, collected 28 days after the second AZD1222 dose. The source is an adult who received the AZD1222 COVID-19 vaccine. The rearrangement links TRBV10-1 to TRBJ2-3; tentative D call: TRBD2 (5 bases). The CDR3 coding sequence is TGCGCCAGCAGATCGGGGTTTGGGTCGGATACGCAGTATTTT. Protein product: CASRSGFGSDTQYF.